This section outlines one TCR beta chain sequence together with its context. This CDR3 region has 14 residues. The ends lost 4 bases at V and 11 bases at J; junction bases unmatched: 7. The germline gives CDR1 SGHVS, CDR2 FNYEAQ. The record originates from a study of cytomegalovirus exposure and HLA in healthy donors. The PCR used 60 Vbeta and 13 Jbeta primers. Profiled with immunoSEQ multiplex PCR; TCRdb holds only in-frame clones, not every one. The sample includes under 200,000 clones, 60% to 85% of them seen just once. This rearrangement joins TRBV7-6 to TRBJ2-3, with 12 bases identical to TRBD2. The TCR originated in a male donor in good health and CMV-seropositive. The sequenced sample was PBMCs. The CDR3 nucleotides are TGTGCCAGCAGCTATCGGACTAGCGGGGAGCGGCAGTATTTT. Translating it yields CASSYRTSGERQYF.